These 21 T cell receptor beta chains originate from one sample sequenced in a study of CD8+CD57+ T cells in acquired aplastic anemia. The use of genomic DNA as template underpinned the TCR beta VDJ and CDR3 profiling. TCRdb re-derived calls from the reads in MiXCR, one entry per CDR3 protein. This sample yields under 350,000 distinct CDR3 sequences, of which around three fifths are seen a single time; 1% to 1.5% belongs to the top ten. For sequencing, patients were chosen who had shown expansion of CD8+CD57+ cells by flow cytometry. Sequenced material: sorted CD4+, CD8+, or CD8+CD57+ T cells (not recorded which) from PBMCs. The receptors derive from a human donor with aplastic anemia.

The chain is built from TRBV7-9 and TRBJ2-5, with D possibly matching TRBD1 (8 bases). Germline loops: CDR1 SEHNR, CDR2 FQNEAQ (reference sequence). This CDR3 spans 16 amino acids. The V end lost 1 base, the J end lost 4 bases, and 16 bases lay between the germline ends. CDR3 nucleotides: TGTGCCAGCAGCTTAGGACTTACAGGGGGGGCAGAGACCCAGTACTTC. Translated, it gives CASSLGLTGGAETQYF.

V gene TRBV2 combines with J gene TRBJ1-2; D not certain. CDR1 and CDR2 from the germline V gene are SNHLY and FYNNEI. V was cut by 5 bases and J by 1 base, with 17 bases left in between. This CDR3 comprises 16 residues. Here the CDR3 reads CASSLRKETHNYGYTF. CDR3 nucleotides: TGTGCCAGCAGTCTACGAAAGGAGACTCATAACTATGGCTACACCTTC. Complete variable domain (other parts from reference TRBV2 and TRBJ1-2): EPEVTQTPSHQVTQMGQEVILRCVPISNHLYFYWYRQILGQKVEFLVSFYNNEISEKSEIFDDQFSVERPDGSNFTLKIRSTKLEDSAMYFCASSLRKETHNYGYTFGSGTRLTVV.

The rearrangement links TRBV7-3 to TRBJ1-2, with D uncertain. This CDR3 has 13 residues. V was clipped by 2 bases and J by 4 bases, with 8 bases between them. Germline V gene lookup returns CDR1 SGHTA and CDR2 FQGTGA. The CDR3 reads CASSLVRGYGYTF. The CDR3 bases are TGTGCCAGCAGCTTAGTCAGAGGCTATGGCTACACCTTC.

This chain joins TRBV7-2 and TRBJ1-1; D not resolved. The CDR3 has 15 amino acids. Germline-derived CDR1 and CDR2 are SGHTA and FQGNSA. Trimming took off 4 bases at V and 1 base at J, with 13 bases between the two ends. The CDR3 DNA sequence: TGTGCCAGCAGCTCCCGACTAGGAGGGAACACTGAAGCTTTCTTT. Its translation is CASSSRLGGNTEAFF.

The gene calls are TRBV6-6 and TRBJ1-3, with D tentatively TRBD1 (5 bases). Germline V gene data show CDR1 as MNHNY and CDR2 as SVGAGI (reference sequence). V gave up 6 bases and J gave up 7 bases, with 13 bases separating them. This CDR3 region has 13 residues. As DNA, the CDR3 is TGTGCCAGCAGCCTTAGGGGACGGAACACCATATATTTT. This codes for CASSLRGRNTIYF.

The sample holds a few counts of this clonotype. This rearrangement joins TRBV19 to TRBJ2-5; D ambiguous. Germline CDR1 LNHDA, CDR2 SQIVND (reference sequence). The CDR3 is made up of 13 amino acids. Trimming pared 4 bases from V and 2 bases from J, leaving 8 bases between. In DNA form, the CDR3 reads TGTGCCAGTAGTAGAACGGTGCAAGAGACCCAGTACTTC. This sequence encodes CASSRTVQETQYF.

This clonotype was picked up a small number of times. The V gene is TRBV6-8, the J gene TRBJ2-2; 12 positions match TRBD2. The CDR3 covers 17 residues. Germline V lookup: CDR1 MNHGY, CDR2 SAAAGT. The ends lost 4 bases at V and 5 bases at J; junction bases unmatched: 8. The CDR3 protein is CASSSAGLAGYTGELFF. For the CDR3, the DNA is TGTGCCAGCAGTTCCGCCGGACTAGCGGGGTATACCGGGGAGCTGTTTTTT.

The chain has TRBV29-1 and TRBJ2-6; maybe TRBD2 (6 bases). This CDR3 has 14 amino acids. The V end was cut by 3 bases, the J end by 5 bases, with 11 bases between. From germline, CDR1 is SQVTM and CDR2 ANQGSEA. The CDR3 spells CSVEGGDRANVLTF. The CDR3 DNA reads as TGCAGCGTTGAGGGGGGTGATCGGGCCAACGTCCTGACTTTC.

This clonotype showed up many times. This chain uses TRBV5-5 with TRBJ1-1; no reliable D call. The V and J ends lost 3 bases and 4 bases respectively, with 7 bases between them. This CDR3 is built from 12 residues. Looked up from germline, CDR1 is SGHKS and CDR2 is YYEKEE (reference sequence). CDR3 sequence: CASSWIGTEAFF. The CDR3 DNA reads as TGTGCCAGCAGCTGGATTGGCACTGAAGCTTTCTTT.

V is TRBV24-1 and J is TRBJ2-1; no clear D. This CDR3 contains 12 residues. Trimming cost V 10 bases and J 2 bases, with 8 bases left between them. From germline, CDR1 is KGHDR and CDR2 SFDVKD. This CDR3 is CATNGPYNEQFF. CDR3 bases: TGTGCCACAAACGGGCCCTACAATGAGCAGTTCTTC.

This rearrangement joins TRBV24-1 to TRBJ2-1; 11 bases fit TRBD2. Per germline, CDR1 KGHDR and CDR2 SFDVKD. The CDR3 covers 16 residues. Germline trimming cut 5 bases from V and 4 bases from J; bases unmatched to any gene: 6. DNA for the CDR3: TGTGCCACCAGTGTGGGGACTAGCGGAAATTACAATGAGCAGTTCTTC. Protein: CATSVGTSGNYNEQFF.

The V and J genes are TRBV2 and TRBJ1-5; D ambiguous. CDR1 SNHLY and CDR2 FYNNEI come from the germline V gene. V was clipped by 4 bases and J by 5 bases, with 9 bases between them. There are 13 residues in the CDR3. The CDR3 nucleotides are TGTGCCAGCAGTGTAGTGGAGGATCAGCCCCAGCATTTT. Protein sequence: CASSVVEDQPQHF. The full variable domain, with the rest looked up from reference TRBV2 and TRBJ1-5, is EPEVTQTPSHQVTQMGQEVILRCVPISNHLYFYWYRQILGQKVEFLVSFYNNEISEKSEIFDDQFSVERPDGSNFTLKIRSTKLEDSAMYFCASSVVEDQPQHFGDGTRLSIL.

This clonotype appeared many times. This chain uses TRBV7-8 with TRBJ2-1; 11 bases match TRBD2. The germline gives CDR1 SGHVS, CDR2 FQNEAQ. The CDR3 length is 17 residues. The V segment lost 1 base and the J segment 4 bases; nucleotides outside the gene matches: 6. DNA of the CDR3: TGTGCCAGCAGCTTAGAGGGTAGCGGGGGGGCTTACAATGAGCAGTTCTTC. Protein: CASSLEGSGGAYNEQFF.

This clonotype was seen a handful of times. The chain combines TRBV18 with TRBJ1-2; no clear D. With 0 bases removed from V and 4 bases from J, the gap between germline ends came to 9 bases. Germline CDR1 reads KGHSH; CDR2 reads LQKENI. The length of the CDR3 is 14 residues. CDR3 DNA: TGTGCCAGCTCACCACCATCCGGTTTCTATGGCTACACCTTC. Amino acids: CASSPPSGFYGYTF. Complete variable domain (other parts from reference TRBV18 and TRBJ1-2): NAGVMQNPRHLVRRRGQEARLRCSPMKGHSHVYWYRQLPEEGLKFMVYLQKENIIDESGMPKERFSAEFPKEGPSILRIQQVVRGDSAAYFCASSPPSGFYGYTFGSGTRLTVV.

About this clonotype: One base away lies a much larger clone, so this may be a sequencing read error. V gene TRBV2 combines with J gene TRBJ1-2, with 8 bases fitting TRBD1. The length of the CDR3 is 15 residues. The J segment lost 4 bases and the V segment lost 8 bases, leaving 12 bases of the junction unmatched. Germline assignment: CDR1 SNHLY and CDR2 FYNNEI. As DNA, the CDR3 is TGTGCCAGCTTACTTGGAGGACAGGGCCTCTATGGCTACACCTTC. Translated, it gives CASLLGGQGLYGYTF.

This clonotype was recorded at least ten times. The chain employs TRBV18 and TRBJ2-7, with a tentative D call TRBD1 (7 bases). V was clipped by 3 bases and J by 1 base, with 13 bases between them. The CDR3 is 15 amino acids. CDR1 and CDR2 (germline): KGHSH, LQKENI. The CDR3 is CASSPGGTESYEQYF. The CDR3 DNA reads TGTGCCAGCTCACCTGGAGGGACAGAGTCCTACGAGCAGTACTTC.

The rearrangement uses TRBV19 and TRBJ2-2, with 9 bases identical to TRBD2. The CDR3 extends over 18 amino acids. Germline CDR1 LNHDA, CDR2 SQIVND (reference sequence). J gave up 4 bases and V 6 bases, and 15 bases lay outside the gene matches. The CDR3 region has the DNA TGTGCCAGTAGACCAGGGGGTGGTAGCGGGAGATCCACCGGGGAGCTGTTTTTT. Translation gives CASRPGGGSGRSTGELFF.

The CDR3 nucleotides are TGTGCCAGCAGCGTCCGTAAGGGGGCCCCCTACAATGAGCAGTTCTTC. Its translation: CASSVRKGAPYNEQFF. This sequence joins TRBV6-4 and TRBJ2-1, with 7 bases aligning to TRBD1. Germline CDR1 is MRHNA and CDR2 is SNTAGT. The CDR3 runs 16 residues. Trimming cost V 6 bases and J 2 bases; bases outside gene matches: 10.

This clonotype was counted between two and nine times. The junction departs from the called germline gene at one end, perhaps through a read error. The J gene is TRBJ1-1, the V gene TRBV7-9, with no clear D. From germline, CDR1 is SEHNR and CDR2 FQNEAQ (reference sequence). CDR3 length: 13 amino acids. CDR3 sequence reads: CASRLGRFGEAFF. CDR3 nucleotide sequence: TGTGCCAGCAGATTAGGCAGATTCGGTGAAGCTTTCTTT.

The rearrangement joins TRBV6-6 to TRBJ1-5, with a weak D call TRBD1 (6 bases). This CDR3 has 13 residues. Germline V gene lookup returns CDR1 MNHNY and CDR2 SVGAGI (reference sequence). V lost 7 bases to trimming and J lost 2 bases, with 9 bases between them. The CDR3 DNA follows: TGTGCCAGCACTCACAGGGGCAATCAGCCCCAGCATTTT. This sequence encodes CASTHRGNQPQHF.

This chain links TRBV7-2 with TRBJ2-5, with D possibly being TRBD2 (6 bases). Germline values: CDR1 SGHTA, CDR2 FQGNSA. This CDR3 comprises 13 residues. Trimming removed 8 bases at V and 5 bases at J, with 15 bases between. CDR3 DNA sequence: TGTGCCAGCGGCCCCGGACTACGGGAGACCCAGTACTTC. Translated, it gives CASGPGLRETQYF.